This TCR beta chain was retrieved from a study of blood T cell repertoires in COVID-19. Study summary: The origin of the acute and convalescent COVID-19 samples was the United States, Italy and Spain. Nucleic acid was either cDNA or gDNA, and it came from T cells, B-cell-depleted T cells, or PBMCs.

Researchers sorted participants into cohorts using their self-reported clinical history. CDR3 length: 14 residues. Germline V gene data show CDR1 as SNHLY and CDR2 as FYNNEI. Trimming took 2 bases from V and 6 from J, leaving 11 bases between them. Methods used by the authors: Reference gene primer amplification gave nucleated cell count estimates. Generated by immunoSEQ multiplex PCR, the TCRdb table keeps only in-frame clones and is missing some. The V and J calls and the clone size are those of that table, but D and trimming were determined from the DNA. Of about 200,000 clones in the sample, roughly 85% are singletons; the top ten hold 3% to 4%.

Sequencing used PBMCs or T cells enriched from blood (not recorded which). The rearrangement joins TRBV2 to TRBJ2-1; D is possibly TRBD1 (6 bases). This clonotype was obtained from a woman aged 40-49 years with acute COVID-19. The CDR3 sequence is CASSEMGALNEQFF. DNA of the CDR3: TGTGCCAGCAGTGAAATGGGGGCCCTCAATGAGCAGTTCTTC.